This T cell receptor beta chain derives from a study of blood T cell repertoires in COVID-19. Looking at the study overall: Material from acute and convalescent COVID-19 was sourced from the United States, Italy and Spain.

Authors' analysis steps: Estimated nucleated cell counts came from reference gene primer amplification. Profiling relied on immunoSEQ multiplex PCR, and the TCRdb table lists in-frame clones only, not all of them. That table gives V, J and clone size, and the DNA gave D and trimming. The sample contains under 200,000 clones, about four fifths of which appear only once. Enrollees, roughly 18 to 90 years old, lived in about two dozen US areas. Cohort 3 donors were reported recovered after two negative PCRs, clearance, or symptom resolution. Germline values: CDR1 KGHSH, CDR2 LQKENI. The CDR3 runs to 15 residues. V was clipped by 6 bases and J by 7 bases; unmatched bases: 11.

Sample: PBMCs or T cells enriched from blood (not recorded which). J is TRBJ2-7 and V is TRBV18; 11 positions match TRBD2. This TCR came from a man aged 55 to 70 who had recovered from COVID-19. The CDR3 loop reads CASSQGLAVVGEQYF. CDR3 bases: TGTGCCAGCTCCCAGGGACTAGCGGTAGTGGGGGAGCAGTACTTC.